This TCR beta chain was identified during a study of post-analysis software for immune sequencing data. The study's findings and limits: Samples made in the same batch grouped tightly together by F measure. Those with multiple sclerosis, the patient group, showed significantly lower normalized Chao1 diversity than controls.

Presence of unique molecular identifiers characterized the TCR beta cDNA libraries. A population of roughly 0.95 to 10 million T cells gave rise to about 500,000 cDNA molecules. From the PCR reads, TCRdb called clonotypes with MiXCR, one entry per CDR3 protein. The sample yields about 820,000 distinct CDR3 sequences, roughly 50% seen once. Concerning this clonotype: The antigen remains unidentified.

Specimen: blood. The clonotype comes from a girl aged 5-17 years with multiple sclerosis.

CDR3 nucleotide sequence: TGTGCCAGCAGCCAAGACCGTGGCGGGGCGCGGATCGAGACCCAGTACTTC. This encodes CASSQDRGGARIETQYF. V and J are TRBV3-1 and TRBJ2-5; tentatively, D is TRBD2 (6 bases). The CDR3 runs 17 residues. Germline loops: CDR1 LGHDT, CDR2 YNNKEL (reference sequence). The V and J ends lost 0 bases and 5 bases respectively, with 19 bases between them.